The entry below gives a single T cell receptor (beta chain) sequence along with its context. The data are from a study of blood T cell repertoires in COVID-19. Study summary: Sites across the United States, Italy and Spain contributed samples from acute and convalescent COVID-19. PBMCs, B-cell-depleted T cells, or T cells provided the cDNA or gDNA that made up the material.

The CDR3 spans 16 residues. The ends were cut back, 5 bases at V and 0 bases at J, with 13 bases in the middle. The germline gives CDR1 SGHVS, CDR2 FNYEAQ. Per the original data handling: Reference gene primer amplification gave nucleated cell count estimates. TCRdb's table, derived via immunoSEQ multiplex PCR, lists solely in-frame clones and lacks some. That table gives V, J and clone size, and the DNA gave D and trimming. This table holds some 310,000 clones, around 86% found once. The V gene is TRBV7-6, the J gene TRBJ2-2; a weak D match, TRBD1 (6 bases). The sequencing input was peripheral blood. This TCR was sampled from a man in his fifties with active or convalescent COVID-19. CDR3 bases: TGTGCCAGCAGCCCGAGACAGGCTACGAACACCGGGGAGCTGTTTTTT. Its translation is CASSPRQATNTGELFF.